This TCR beta chain originates from a study of cytomegalovirus exposure and HLA in healthy donors. Participants comprised healthy donors of bone marrow. The CDR3 sequence is 16 residues long. V trimming: 2 bases; J trimming: 2 bases; junction bases outside the gene matches: 6. Per the germline V gene, CDR1 is MGHRA and CDR2 is YSYEKL. For this clone: Antigen specificity is unknown.

The study ran its PCR with 60 Vbeta and 13 Jbeta primers. Measured with immunoSEQ multiplex PCR; TCRdb has only the in-frame clones, and not every one. The table has 100,000 to 150,000 clones, 17% seen once; the top ten hold approximately 2.9%. Study-level points and caveats: TCR beta chain V- and J-gene trimming was linked, in a later analysis, to a missense variant in DCLRE1C.

The V and J genes are TRBV4-1 and TRBJ2-1, with TRBD2 matching 7 bases. The sequenced sample consisted of PBMCs. The clonotype originates from a female donor in good health and CMV-seropositive. As DNA, the CDR3 is TGCGCCAGCAGCCAAATGGGGGGGAGAGCCTACAATGAGCAGTTCTTC. Residues: CASSQMGGRAYNEQFF.